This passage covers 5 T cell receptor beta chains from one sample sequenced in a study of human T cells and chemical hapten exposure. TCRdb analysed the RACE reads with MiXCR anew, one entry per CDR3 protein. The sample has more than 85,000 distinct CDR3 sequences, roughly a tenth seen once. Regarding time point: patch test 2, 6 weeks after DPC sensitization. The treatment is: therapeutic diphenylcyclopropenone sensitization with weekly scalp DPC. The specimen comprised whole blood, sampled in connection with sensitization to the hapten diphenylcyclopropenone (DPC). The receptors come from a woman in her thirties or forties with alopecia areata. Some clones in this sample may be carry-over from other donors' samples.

CDR3 in amino acids: CASSQGLGFSGNTIYF. In DNA form, the CDR3 reads TGCGCCAGCAGCCAAGGTTTAGGATTTTCTGGAAACACCATATATTTT. The rearrangement links TRBV4-3 to TRBJ1-3; D ambiguous. CDR3 length: 16 amino acids. Trimming cost V 1 base and J 1 base, with 11 bases left between them. From germline, CDR1 is LGHNA and CDR2 YSLEER.

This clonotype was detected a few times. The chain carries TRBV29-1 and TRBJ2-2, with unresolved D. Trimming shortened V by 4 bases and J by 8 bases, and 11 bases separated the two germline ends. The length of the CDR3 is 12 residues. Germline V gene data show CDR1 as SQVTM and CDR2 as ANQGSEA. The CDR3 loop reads CSVVFEGGELFF. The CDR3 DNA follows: TGCAGCGTTGTTTTTGAAGGTGGGGAGCTGTTTTTT.

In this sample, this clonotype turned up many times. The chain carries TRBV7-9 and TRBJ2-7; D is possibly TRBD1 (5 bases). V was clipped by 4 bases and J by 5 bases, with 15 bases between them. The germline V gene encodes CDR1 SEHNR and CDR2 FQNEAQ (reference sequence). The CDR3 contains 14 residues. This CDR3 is CASSSGLEPHEQYF. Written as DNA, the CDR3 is TGTGCCAGCAGCTCAGGGCTGGAACCTCACGAGCAGTACTTC.

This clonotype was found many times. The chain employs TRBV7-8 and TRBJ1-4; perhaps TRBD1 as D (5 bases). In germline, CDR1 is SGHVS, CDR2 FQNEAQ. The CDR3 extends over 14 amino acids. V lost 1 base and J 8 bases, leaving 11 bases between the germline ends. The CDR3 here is CASSLVVQGEKLFF. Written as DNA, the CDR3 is TGTGCCAGCAGCTTAGTAGTCCAGGGAGAAAAACTGTTTTTT. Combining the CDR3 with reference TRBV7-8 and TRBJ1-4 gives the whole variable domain GAGVSQSPRYKVAKRGQDVALRCDPISGHVSLFWYQQALGQGPEFLTYFQNEAQLDKSGLPSDRFFAERPEGSVSTLKIQRTQQEDSAVYLCASSLVVQGEKLFFGSGTQLSVL.

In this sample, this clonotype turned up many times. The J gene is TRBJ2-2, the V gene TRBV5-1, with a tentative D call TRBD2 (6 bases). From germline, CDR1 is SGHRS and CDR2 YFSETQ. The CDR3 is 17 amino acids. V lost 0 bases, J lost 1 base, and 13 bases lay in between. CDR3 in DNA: TGCGCCAGCAGCTTGGGATGGGGGACTGTGAACACCGGGGAGCTGTTTTTT. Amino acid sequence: CASSLGWGTVNTGELFF.